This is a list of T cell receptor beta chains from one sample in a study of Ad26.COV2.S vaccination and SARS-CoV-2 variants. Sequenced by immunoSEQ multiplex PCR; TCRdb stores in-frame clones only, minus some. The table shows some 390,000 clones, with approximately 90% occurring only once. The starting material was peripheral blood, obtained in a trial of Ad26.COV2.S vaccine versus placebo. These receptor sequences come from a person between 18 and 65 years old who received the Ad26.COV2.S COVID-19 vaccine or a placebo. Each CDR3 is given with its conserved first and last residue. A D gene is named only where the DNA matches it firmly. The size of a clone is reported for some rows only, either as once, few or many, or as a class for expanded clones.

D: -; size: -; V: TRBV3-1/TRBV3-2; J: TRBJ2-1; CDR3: CASSQDPGREQFF; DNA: TGTGCCAGCAGCCAAGACCCGGGCCGTGAGCAGTTCTTC
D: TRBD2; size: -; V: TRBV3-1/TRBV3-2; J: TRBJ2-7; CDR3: CASSQEIAGWSEQYF; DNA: TGTGCCAGCAGCCAAGAGATAGCGGGATGGTCCGAGCAGTACTTC
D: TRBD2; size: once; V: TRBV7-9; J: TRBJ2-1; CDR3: CASRSLAGVGEQFF; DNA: TGTGCCAGCAGGTCACTAGCGGGAGTCGGTGAGCAGTTCTTC
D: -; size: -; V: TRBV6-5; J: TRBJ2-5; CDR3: CASSRDGETQYF; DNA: TGTGCCAGCAGTCGGGACGGAGAGACCCAGTACTTC
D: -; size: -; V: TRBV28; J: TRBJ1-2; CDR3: CASSYSLDYGYTF; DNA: TGTGCCAGCAGCTATTCCCTGGACTATGGCTACACCTTC
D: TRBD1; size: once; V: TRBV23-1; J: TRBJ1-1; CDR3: CAPQGVGSEAFF; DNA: TGCGCCCCGCAGGGGGTTGGCTCTGAAGCTTTCTTT
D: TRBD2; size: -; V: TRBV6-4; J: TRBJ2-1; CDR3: CASSEGSSGSHEQFF; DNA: TGTGCCAGCAGTGAGGGGTCTAGCGGGAGCCATGAGCAGTTCTTC
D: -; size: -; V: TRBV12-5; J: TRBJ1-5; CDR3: CASGFGGGQPQHF; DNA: TGTGCTAGTGGTTTTGGGGGGGGTCAGCCCCAGCATTTT
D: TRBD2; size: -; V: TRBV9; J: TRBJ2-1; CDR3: CAPSGKKSEQFF; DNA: TGTGCCCCTAGCGGGAAGAAGAGTGAGCAGTTCTTC
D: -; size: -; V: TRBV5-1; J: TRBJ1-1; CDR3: CASSPGQGNTEAFF; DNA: TGCGCCAGCAGCCCGGGGCAGGGAAACACTGAAGCTTTCTTT
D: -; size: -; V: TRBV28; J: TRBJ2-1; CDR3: CASSLGTENNEQFF; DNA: TGTGCCAGCAGTTTGGGGACGGAGAACAATGAGCAGTTCTTC
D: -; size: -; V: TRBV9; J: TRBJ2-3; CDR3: CASSPGGVSTDTQYF; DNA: TGTGCCAGCAGCCCGGGCGGAGTTAGCACAGATACGCAGTATTTT
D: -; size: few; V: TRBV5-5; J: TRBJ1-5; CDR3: CASRRTADQPQHF; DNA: TGTGCCAGCAGGAGGACCGCCGATCAGCCCCAGCATTTT
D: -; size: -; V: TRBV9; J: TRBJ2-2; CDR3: CASSSSRGANTGELFF; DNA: TGTGCCAGCAGCTCCAGTAGGGGGGCAAACACCGGGGAGCTGTTTTTT
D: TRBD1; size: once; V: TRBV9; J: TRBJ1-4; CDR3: CASSVGTAPTNEKLFF; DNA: TGTGCCAGCAGCGTCGGGACAGCCCCAACTAATGAAAAACTGTTTTTT
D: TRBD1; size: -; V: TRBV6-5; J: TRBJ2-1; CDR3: CASSSPGQGFNEQFF; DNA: TGTGCCAGCAGTTCCCCGGGACAGGGCTTCAATGAGCAGTTCTTC
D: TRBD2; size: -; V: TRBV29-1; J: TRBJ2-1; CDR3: CSVDRTPAGTMGGDEQFF; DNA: TGCAGCGTTGACCGGACACCAGCCGGGACTATGGGGGGGGATGAGCAGTTCTTC
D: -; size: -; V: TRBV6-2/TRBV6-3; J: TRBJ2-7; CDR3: CASSYFKGEGQRNYYEQYF; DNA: TGTGCCAGCAGTTACTTTAAAGGGGAAGGGCAACGAAATTACTACGAGCAGTACTTC
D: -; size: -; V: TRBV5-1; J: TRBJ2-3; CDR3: CASSYRQYTDTQYF; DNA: TGCGCCAGCAGCTATCGACAGTACACAGATACGCAGTATTTT
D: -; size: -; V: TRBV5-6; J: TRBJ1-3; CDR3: CASSSLGSIYF; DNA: TGTGCCAGCTCCTCCCTCGGTTCCATATATTTT
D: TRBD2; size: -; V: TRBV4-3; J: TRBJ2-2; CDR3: CASSRGTSGRNTGELFF; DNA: TGCGCCAGCAGCCGGGGGACTAGCGGGAGGAACACCGGGGAGCTGTTTTTT
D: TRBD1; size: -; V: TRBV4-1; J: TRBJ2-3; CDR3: CASSQEWAGQVTDTQYF; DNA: TGCGCCAGCAGCCAAGAGTGGGCGGGACAGGTCACAGATACGCAGTATTTT